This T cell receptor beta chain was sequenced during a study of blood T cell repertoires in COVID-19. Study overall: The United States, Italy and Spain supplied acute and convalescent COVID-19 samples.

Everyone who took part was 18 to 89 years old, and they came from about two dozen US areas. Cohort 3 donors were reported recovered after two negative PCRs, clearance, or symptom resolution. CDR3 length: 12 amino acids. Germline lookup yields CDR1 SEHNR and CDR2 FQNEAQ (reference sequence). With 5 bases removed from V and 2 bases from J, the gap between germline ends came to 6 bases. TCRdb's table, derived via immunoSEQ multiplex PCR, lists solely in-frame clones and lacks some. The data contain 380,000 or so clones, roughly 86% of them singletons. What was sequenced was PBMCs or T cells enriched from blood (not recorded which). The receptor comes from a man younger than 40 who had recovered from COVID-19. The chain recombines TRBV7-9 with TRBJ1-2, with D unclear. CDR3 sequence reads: CASSPLNYGYTF. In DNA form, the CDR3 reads TGTGCCAGCAGCCCCTTGAACTATGGCTACACCTTC.